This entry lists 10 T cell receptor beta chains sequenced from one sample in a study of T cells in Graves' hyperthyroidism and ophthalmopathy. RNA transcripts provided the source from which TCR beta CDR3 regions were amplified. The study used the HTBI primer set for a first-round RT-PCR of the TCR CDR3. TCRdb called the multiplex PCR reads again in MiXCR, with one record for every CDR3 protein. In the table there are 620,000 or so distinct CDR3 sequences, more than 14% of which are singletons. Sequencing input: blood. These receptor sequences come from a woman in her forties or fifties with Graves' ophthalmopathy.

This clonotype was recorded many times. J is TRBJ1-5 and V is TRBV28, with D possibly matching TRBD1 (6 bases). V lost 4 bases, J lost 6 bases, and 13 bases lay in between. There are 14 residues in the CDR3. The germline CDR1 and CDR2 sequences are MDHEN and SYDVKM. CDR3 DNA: TGTGCCAGCAGTTATACAGGGTTAGGTCAGCCCCAGCATTTT. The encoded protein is CASSYTGLGQPQHF.

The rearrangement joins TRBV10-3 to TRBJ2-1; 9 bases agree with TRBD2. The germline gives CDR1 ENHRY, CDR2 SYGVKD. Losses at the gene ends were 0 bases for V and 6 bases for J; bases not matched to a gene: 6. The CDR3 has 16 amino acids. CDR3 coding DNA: TGTGCCATCAGTGAGTCTCGTGGACTAGCGCGCAATGAGCAGTTCTTC. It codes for CAISESRGLARNEQFF.

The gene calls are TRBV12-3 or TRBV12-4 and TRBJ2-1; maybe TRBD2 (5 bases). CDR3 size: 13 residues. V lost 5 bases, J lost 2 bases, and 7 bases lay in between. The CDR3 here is CASSREPYNEQFF. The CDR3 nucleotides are TGTGCCAGCAGTCGGGAACCCTACAATGAGCAGTTCTTC.

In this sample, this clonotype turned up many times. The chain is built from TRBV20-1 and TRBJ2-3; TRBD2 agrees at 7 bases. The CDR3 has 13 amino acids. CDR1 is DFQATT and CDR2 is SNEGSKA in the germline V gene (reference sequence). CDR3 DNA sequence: TGCAGCGTACCCGGGCGGGAGCAAGATACGCAGTATTTT. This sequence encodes CSVPGREQDTQYF.

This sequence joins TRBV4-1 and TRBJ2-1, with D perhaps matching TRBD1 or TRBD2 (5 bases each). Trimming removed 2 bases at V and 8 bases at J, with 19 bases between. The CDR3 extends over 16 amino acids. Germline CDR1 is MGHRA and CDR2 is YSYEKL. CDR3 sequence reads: CASSQTRSGLGDEQFF. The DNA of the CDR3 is TGCGCCAGCAGCCAAACGAGGTCCGGGTTGGGGGATGAGCAGTTCTTC.

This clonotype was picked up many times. CDR3 sequence (DNA): TGTGCCAGCAGCTTCTTTCCGGACACAGATACGCAGTATTTT. Translated, it gives CASSFFPDTDTQYF. The chain carries TRBV11-2 and TRBJ2-3; the D is unclear. V lost 3 bases and J lost 2, with 9 bases in between. Germline CDR1 SGHAT, CDR2 FQNNGV. The CDR3 totals 14 residues. The full variable domain, rest sourced from reference TRBV11-2 and TRBJ2-3, is EAGVAQSPRYKIIEKRQSVAFWCNPISGHATLYWYQQILGQGPKLLIQFQNNGVVDDSQLPKDRFSAERLKGVDSTLKIQPAKLEDSAVYLCASSFFPDTDTQYFGPGTRLTVL.

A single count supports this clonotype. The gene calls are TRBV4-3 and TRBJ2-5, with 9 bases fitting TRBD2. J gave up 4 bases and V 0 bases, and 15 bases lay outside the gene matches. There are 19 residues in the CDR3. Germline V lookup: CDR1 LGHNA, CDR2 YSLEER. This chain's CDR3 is CASSQDRTGGLAGRETQYF. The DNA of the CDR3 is TGCGCCAGCAGCCAAGACCGGACCGGTGGGCTAGCGGGAAGAGAGACCCAGTACTTC.

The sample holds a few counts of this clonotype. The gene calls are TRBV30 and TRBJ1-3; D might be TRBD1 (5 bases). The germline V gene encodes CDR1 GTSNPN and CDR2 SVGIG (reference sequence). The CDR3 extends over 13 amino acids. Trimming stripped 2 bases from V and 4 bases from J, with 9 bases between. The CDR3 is CAWSPGGGNTIYF. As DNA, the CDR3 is TGTGCCTGGAGTCCTGGGGGGGGAAACACCATATATTTT.

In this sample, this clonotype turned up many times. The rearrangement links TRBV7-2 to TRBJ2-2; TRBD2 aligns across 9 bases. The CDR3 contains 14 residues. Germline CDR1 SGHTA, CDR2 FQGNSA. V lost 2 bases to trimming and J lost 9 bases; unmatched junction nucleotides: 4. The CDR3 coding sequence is TGTGCCAGCAGCTTACTTAGCGGGAGCAGGGAGCTGTTTTTT. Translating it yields CASSLLSGSRELFF.

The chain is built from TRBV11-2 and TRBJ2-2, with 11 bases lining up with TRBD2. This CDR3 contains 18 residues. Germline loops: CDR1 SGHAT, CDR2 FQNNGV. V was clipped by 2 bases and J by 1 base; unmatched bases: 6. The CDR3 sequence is CASSLFRLAGGNTGELFF. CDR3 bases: TGTGCCAGCAGCTTATTTAGGCTAGCGGGAGGGAACACCGGGGAGCTGTTTTTT.